A selection of T cell receptor beta chains follows, all from one sample in a study of blood T cell repertoires in COVID-19. TCRdb keeps only in-frame clones here, not all; method: immunoSEQ multiplex PCR. The sample has about 260,000 clones; more than 75% are singletons. Sequenced: peripheral blood. The origin of the receptors is a woman aged 40 to 50 who had recovered from COVID-19. CDR3s include the opening cysteine and the closing phenylalanine or tryptophan. Fields, in order: D gene, V gene, J gene, CDR3 protein. A D gene is named only where the DNA matches it firmly.

d_call: NA; v_call: TRBV5-5; j_call: TRBJ2-1; cdr3_aa: CASSFEPHNEQFF
d_call: TRBD1; v_call: TRBV2; j_call: TRBJ1-1; cdr3_aa: CASSGGTGLNTEAFF
d_call: TRBD1; v_call: TRBV14; j_call: TRBJ1-2; cdr3_aa: CASSLSFRDSRRYGYTF
d_call: NA; v_call: TRBV6-5; j_call: TRBJ1-2; cdr3_aa: CASRSRRGVNYGYTF
d_call: NA; v_call: TRBV19; j_call: TRBJ1-2; cdr3_aa: CASSTGWGGGASGYTF
d_call: TRBD1; v_call: TRBV10-3; j_call: TRBJ2-2; cdr3_aa: CAISDRTGSNTGELFF
d_call: TRBD2; v_call: TRBV11-2; j_call: TRBJ2-7; cdr3_aa: CASSWGGPEQYF
d_call: TRBD2; v_call: TRBV19; j_call: TRBJ2-5; cdr3_aa: CASRNLGLESETQYF
d_call: TRBD2; v_call: TRBV19; j_call: TRBJ2-6; cdr3_aa: CASSPGGANSGANVLTF
d_call: NA; v_call: TRBV7-2; j_call: TRBJ2-2; cdr3_aa: CASSLSVADYTGELFF
d_call: TRBD2; v_call: TRBV2; j_call: TRBJ2-3; cdr3_aa: CASSLWGLVPDTQYF
d_call: TRBD2; v_call: TRBV6-5; j_call: TRBJ2-7; cdr3_aa: CASSYGGGVHEQYF
d_call: TRBD1; v_call: TRBV18; j_call: TRBJ1-1; cdr3_aa: CASSPMTGDLAEAFF
d_call: NA; v_call: TRBV30; j_call: TRBJ1-2; cdr3_aa: CAWSVQGGNYGYTF
d_call: TRBD1; v_call: TRBV30; j_call: TRBJ2-7; cdr3_aa: CAWMSVYRDRVGEQYF
d_call: TRBD1; v_call: TRBV13; j_call: TRBJ1-5; cdr3_aa: CASSVGTGDQPQHF
d_call: NA; v_call: TRBV4-1; j_call: TRBJ1-2; cdr3_aa: CASSQGRTETYGYTF
d_call: TRBD1; v_call: TRBV9; j_call: TRBJ2-3; cdr3_aa: CASSVEGASNTQYF
d_call: NA; v_call: TRBV4-3; j_call: TRBJ1-5; cdr3_aa: CASSQEGGFNQPQHF
d_call: TRBD1; v_call: TRBV11-3; j_call: TRBJ2-1; cdr3_aa: CASSPGGSYNEQFF
d_call: TRBD2; v_call: TRBV27; j_call: TRBJ2-3; cdr3_aa: CASSLSGLARDTQYF
d_call: NA; v_call: TRBV20-1; j_call: TRBJ1-4; cdr3_aa: CSASKGTNEKLFF
d_call: TRBD2; v_call: TRBV2; j_call: TRBJ2-3; cdr3_aa: CASARSGGADTQYF
d_call: NA; v_call: TRBV6-6; j_call: TRBJ1-3; cdr3_aa: CASSTVTGNTIYF
d_call: NA; v_call: TRBV20-1; j_call: TRBJ1-2; cdr3_aa: CSAMGGYGYTF
d_call: NA; v_call: TRBV12-2; j_call: TRBJ1-2; cdr3_aa: CASRLAILIGGWGYTF
d_call: TRBD1; v_call: TRBV2; j_call: TRBJ1-1; cdr3_aa: CASSVGSGGTEAFF
d_call: TRBD1; v_call: TRBV29-1; j_call: TRBJ1-1; cdr3_aa: CSVEAQGVFEAFF
d_call: NA; v_call: TRBV13; j_call: TRBJ2-1; cdr3_aa: CASSLRGGPDNEQFF
d_call: NA; v_call: TRBV6-2/TRBV6-3; j_call: TRBJ2-7; cdr3_aa: CASSLIWGLAYEQYF
d_call: TRBD1; v_call: TRBV30; j_call: TRBJ1-3; cdr3_aa: CAWSGQGLGNTIYF
d_call: NA; v_call: TRBV5-5; j_call: TRBJ2-5; cdr3_aa: CASSLTRTEETQYF
d_call: TRBD1; v_call: TRBV18; j_call: TRBJ1-6; cdr3_aa: CASSPHQGANSPLHF
d_call: NA; v_call: TRBV7-9; j_call: TRBJ1-1; cdr3_aa: CASNLLNTEAFF
d_call: NA; v_call: TRBV5-1; j_call: TRBJ1-6; cdr3_aa: CASRTRSNSPLHF
d_call: TRBD1; v_call: TRBV10-3; j_call: TRBJ1-2; cdr3_aa: CAIREDREYGYTF
d_call: NA; v_call: TRBV2; j_call: TRBJ1-5; cdr3_aa: CASSTGFDQPQHF
d_call: NA; v_call: TRBV11-2; j_call: TRBJ2-5; cdr3_aa: CASSLDRETQYF
d_call: TRBD1; v_call: TRBV5-1; j_call: TRBJ2-3; cdr3_aa: CASSWGQGPDTQYF
d_call: TRBD1; v_call: TRBV2; j_call: TRBJ2-7; cdr3_aa: CASRKGQGISYEQYF
d_call: TRBD1; v_call: TRBV19; j_call: TRBJ1-6; cdr3_aa: CASKWDSNSPLHF
d_call: TRBD1; v_call: TRBV6-5; j_call: TRBJ2-7; cdr3_aa: CASRGTGGGEQYF
d_call: TRBD1; v_call: TRBV5-4; j_call: TRBJ2-3; cdr3_aa: CASSRDSSSQATQYF
d_call: NA; v_call: TRBV25-1; j_call: TRBJ1-2; cdr3_aa: CTSSEAGLYGYTF
d_call: NA; v_call: TRBV6-5; j_call: TRBJ2-1; cdr3_aa: CASSYVPRVGNEQFF